This T cell receptor beta chain derives from a study of blood T cell repertoires in COVID-19. Clones were sequenced by immunoSEQ multiplex PCR, and TCRdb holds only the in-frame ones, with some missing. The profile shows 350,000 to 450,000 clones, roughly 89% of them singletons. Participants spanned ages about 18 to 89 years and resided in roughly 22 US areas. Donors were grouped by their self-reported clinical history. Each recovered donor of Cohort 3 presented with two negative PCRs, clearance, or symptom resolution. Specimen: PBMCs or T cells enriched from blood (not recorded which). The TCR originated in a woman in her twenties or thirties who had recovered from COVID-19.

DNA of the CDR3: TGTGCCAGCAGCCAAGACCCCCGTGAGCGAACCTACGAGCAGTACTTC. This gives the protein CASSQDPRERTYEQYF. The V call is TRBV3-1 (or the pseudogene TRBV3-2), the J call TRBJ2-7; D not resolved. Germline values: CDR1 LGHDT, CDR2 YNNKEL (reference sequence). The CDR3 is made up of 16 amino acids. Trimming took off 0 bases at V and 2 bases at J, with 14 bases between the two ends.